This T cell receptor beta chain was observed in a study of blood T cell repertoires in COVID-19. On the study more broadly: Acute and convalescent COVID-19 samples came from the United States, Italy and Spain. T cells, B-cell-depleted T cells, or PBMCs provided the cDNA or gDNA that served as material.

Germline CDR1 is SQVTM and CDR2 is ANQGSEA. V was shortened by 4 bases and J by 4 bases, with 7 bases between the two germline ends. The CDR3 is made up of 12 amino acids. As handled by the study authors: Amplification with reference gene primers provided the estimates of nucleated cell counts. Libraries were prepared by immunoSEQ multiplex PCR; TCRdb keeps only in-frame clonotypes and omits some of them. For V, J and clone size, that table is used; D and trimming come from the DNA. This table has a few hundred thousand clones, around 84% appearing once. This receptor was identified in a young woman with acute or convalescent COVID-19. Source material: peripheral blood. The chain combines TRBV29-1 with TRBJ1-4; maybe TRBD1 (5 bases). CDR3 protein: CSVARGNEKLFF. CDR3 in DNA: TGCAGCGTTGCTAGGGGTAATGAAAAACTGTTTTTT.